This is a list of T cell receptor beta chains from one sample in a study of T cells in localized non-small cell lung cancer. Only in-frame clones appear in the TCRdb table, and some are missing; sequencing was by immunoSEQ multiplex PCR. The repertoire consists of 31,000 or so clones, with 85% to 90% occurring once and the leading ten covering around 3.2%. Sequenced material: peripheral blood, taken before any cancer treatment. The source is a female donor over 55 with stage I lung adenocarcinoma. Both conserved end residues are part of each CDR3. A D gene is named only where the DNA matches it firmly. Part of the rows lack a size; the others show once, few, many or a class for expanded clones.

j_call: TRBJ1-1
d_call: .
clone_size: .
v_call: TRBV28
cdr3_nt: TGTGCCAGCAGCCCCGGGACTTTCAAGGTTGAAGCTTTCTTT
cdr3_aa: CASSPGTFKVEAFF

j_call: TRBJ1-2
d_call: .
clone_size: .
v_call: TRBV28
cdr3_nt: TGTGCCAGCAGTCCAGGGGTGTCTGGCTACACCTTC
cdr3_aa: CASSPGVSGYTF

j_call: TRBJ1-5
d_call: TRBD1
clone_size: .
v_call: TRBV2
cdr3_nt: TGTGCCAGCAGTGTAGGGACAGGGGGCCAGCCCCAGCATTTT
cdr3_aa: CASSVGTGGQPQHF

j_call: TRBJ1-1
d_call: TRBD1
clone_size: .
v_call: TRBV30
cdr3_nt: TGTGCCTGGGGTAATGGACAGGGGGTTACTGAAGCTTTCTTT
cdr3_aa: CAWGNGQGVTEAFF

j_call: TRBJ1-2
d_call: .
clone_size: .
v_call: TRBV7-8
cdr3_nt: TGTGCCAGCAGCATCGGACAGATCTATGGCTACACCTTC
cdr3_aa: CASSIGQIYGYTF

j_call: TRBJ2-7
d_call: TRBD2
clone_size: .
v_call: TRBV6-5
cdr3_nt: TGTGCCAGCAGTTACTCGACAGCGGGAGGGGGCGAGCAGTACTTC
cdr3_aa: CASSYSTAGGGEQYF

j_call: TRBJ2-7
d_call: .
clone_size: few
v_call: TRBV16
cdr3_nt: TGTGCCAGCAGCCAATTTCGGGCGGCCTACGAGCAGTACTTC
cdr3_aa: CASSQFRAAYEQYF

j_call: TRBJ1-1
d_call: .
clone_size: .
v_call: TRBV5-4
cdr3_nt: TGTGCCAGCAGCTTGGGGGGGGCGGGTAACACTGAAGCTTTCTTT
cdr3_aa: CASSLGGAGNTEAFF

j_call: TRBJ2-5
d_call: .
clone_size: .
v_call: TRBV5-4
cdr3_nt: TGTGCCAGCAGCTACCCGGGCAGGGGTCAAGAGACCCAGTACTTC
cdr3_aa: CASSYPGRGQETQYF

j_call: TRBJ2-1
d_call: .
clone_size: .
v_call: TRBV19
cdr3_nt: TGTGCCACCGATTGGGGGAAGAACGGTAATGAGCAGTTCTTC
cdr3_aa: CATDWGKNGNEQFF

j_call: TRBJ1-4
d_call: TRBD1
clone_size: .
v_call: TRBV5-1
cdr3_nt: TGCGCCAGCAGCCTCGGAATAGGACAGGGATCTTTTAATGAAAAACTGTTTTTT
cdr3_aa: CASSLGIGQGSFNEKLFF

j_call: TRBJ2-3
d_call: .
clone_size: .
v_call: TRBV7-8
cdr3_nt: TGTGCCAGCAGCTTATTTAGCGGCACAGATACGCAGTATTTT
cdr3_aa: CASSLFSGTDTQYF

j_call: TRBJ2-7
d_call: .
clone_size: .
v_call: TRBV7-2
cdr3_nt: TGTGCCAGCAGCTTATTAGCGAGGGAGCAGTACTTC
cdr3_aa: CASSLLAREQYF

j_call: TRBJ2-1
d_call: .
clone_size: .
v_call: TRBV5-1
cdr3_nt: TGCGCCAGCAGCTTGGTCCCCGGTGCGGAGCAGTTCTTC
cdr3_aa: CASSLVPGAEQFF

j_call: TRBJ2-2
d_call: TRBD2
clone_size: once
v_call: TRBV27
cdr3_nt: TGTGCCAGCAGTGCGCGGGAGGGCCGGAGCGGGGAGCTGTTTTTT
cdr3_aa: CASSAREGRSGELFF

j_call: TRBJ1-3
d_call: .
clone_size: .
v_call: TRBV6-1
cdr3_nt: TGTGCCAGCAGTGAACTAACTGCGGTAGGGACCATATATTTT
cdr3_aa: CASSELTAVGTIYF

j_call: TRBJ2-1
d_call: .
clone_size: .
v_call: TRBV29-1
cdr3_nt: TGCAGCCCTCGGGCGCGGGTTAACAATGAGCAGTTCTTC
cdr3_aa: CSPRARVNNEQFF

j_call: TRBJ2-1
d_call: TRBD2
clone_size: .
v_call: TRBV10-3
cdr3_nt: TGTGCCATCAGTGAGTCGGACGCGGGAGGTCCCAATGAGCAGTTCTTC
cdr3_aa: CAISESDAGGPNEQFF

j_call: TRBJ2-7
d_call: TRBD1
clone_size: .
v_call: TRBV11-2
cdr3_nt: TGTGCCAGCAGCCCGGGCAGGGGGATTGGGGAGCAGTACTTC
cdr3_aa: CASSPGRGIGEQYF

j_call: TRBJ1-5
d_call: .
clone_size: .
v_call: TRBV6-5
cdr3_nt: TGTGCCAGCAGTTCTCTGGGGGGCTATCAGCCCCAGCATTTT
cdr3_aa: CASSSLGGYQPQHF

j_call: TRBJ2-5
d_call: .
clone_size: .
v_call: TRBV7-2
cdr3_nt: TGTGCCAGCAGCTTATCCAGGGAAGAGACCCAGTACTTC
cdr3_aa: CASSLSREETQYF